This T cell receptor beta chain was obtained from a study of blood T cells in healthy people across ages (dated by TCRdb to between 2014 and 2017). Background on the whole study: In model experiments, template switching captured about one uniquely barcoded TCR beta cDNA molecule for every two T cells. Four age groups were formed from the donors: young (average 16 years), middle-aged (roughly 38), aged (about 68) and long-lived (about 80). To avoid experimental bias, donors of different ages were randomly spread across the sequencing lanes. Using deep sequencing normalized with unique cDNA molecular identifiers, the study measured how TCR beta repertoire diversity changes with age. Using the same blood draw, the study looked at two additional independent replicas of 1 million unique cDNA reads for two donors, one aged 18 to 30 and the other aged 80 or older.

Here is what the overall study found, with its caveats: Since profiling was done on bulk unsorted PBMCs, naive and antigen-experienced compartments could not be conclusively compared. Observed TCR beta diversity per million T cells fell roughly linearly with age, and a significant reduction was already apparent by age about 36. Estimates of total diversity based on one million sequenced T cells were considered lower bounds and underestimates. The percentage of naive T cells measured by flow cytometry correlated strongly with observed TCR beta diversity. The CMV infection status of donors was not known, potentially confounding age-related changes in expanded clonotypes. Compared with the aged group, the long-lived group had more naive CD4+ T cells, fewer expanded clones and increased TCR diversity, suggesting age selection.

The table lists this clonotype with a few counts. It lacks a known antigen. No base quality information exists; no much larger clone differs at one position. Libraries were prepared through 5' RACE. Instrument on record: Illumina HiSeq 2500. The second PCR ran for roughly 6 to 11 cycles and used a J-beta primer mix along with a sample-barcoded 5' primer. A template-switch 5' adaptor carrying 12 random nucleotides introduced a unique molecular identifier onto each TCR beta cDNA molecule. Each sample yielded at least 2.5 million CDR3-containing paired-end reads. All of the RNA was converted into first-strand cDNA using the Mint cDNA synthesis kit, with a TRBC-specific oligonucleotide serving as the primer. Following uracil-DNA glycosylase treatment, all cDNA underwent a first 18-cycle PCR with the universal primers M1SS and BC2_uni_R. For the original study's pipeline: For normalization, 1 million high-quality reads, each with a distinct molecular identifier, were randomly selected from each sample. Reads with shared molecular identifiers were discarded instead of being binned into consensus sequences. MiTCR, set to a Q25 quality threshold and the strictest error-elimination algorithm, was used for CDR3 identification, clonotype clustering and error correction. A nonparametric unseen species model with Euler transformation was used to estimate lower-bound total TCR beta diversity. TCRdb itself trimmed the public reads at Q25 with fastp, ran MiXCR and retained productive beta chains. Each record represents a unique CDR3 protein, reported with the most common genes and DNA among its rows. The V and J calls come from TCRdb's annotation, not from the publication. Present in this sample are 650,000 to 800,000 distinct CDR3 sequences, 44% of which were seen just once. Together, the top ten hold approximately 20% of the sample.

Donors were a few dozen systemically healthy Caucasian individuals from Russia aged roughly 6 to 100 years. Each donor gave approximately 9.3 milliliters of peripheral blood, collected into EDTA-treated Vacutainer tubes. Ficoll-Paque density-gradient centrifugation was used to isolate PBMCs, with at least 7 million obtained per sample. Total RNA was extracted from PBMCs with Trizol reagent, with at least 5.5 micrograms obtained per sample. Naive CD45RAhigh/CD27high T cell percentages were measured by flow cytometry on a PBMC aliquot from every donor. The germline V gene supplies CDR1 MGHDK and CDR2 SYGVNS. Compared with germline, V lacks 5 bases and J lacks 12 bases; bases without a gene match: 10. There are 15 amino acids in the CDR3, from cysteine to phenylalanine inclusive. Of all the DNA, just the CDR3 is kept, 45 bases in frame from base 1.

Recombination joined TRBV25-1 with TRBJ2-1; TRBD2 aligns with 13 central bases. Sequenced material: blood. The TCR was taken from a man aged 55 to 70 in good health. Read as DNA, the sequence is TGTGCCAGCAGTCTGGGGACTAGCGGGGCGCGGGGGCAGTTCTTC. Its coded protein is CASSLGTSGARGQFF.